These 13 T cell receptor beta chains were all obtained from the same sample, sequenced in a study of blood T cell repertoires in COVID-19. The protocol was immunoSEQ multiplex PCR, while the TCRdb copy is restricted to in-frame clones and leaves out a portion. The sample gives about 50,000 clones, 80% to 90% of which show up once; about 7.6% is in the top ten. The sample taken for sequencing was peripheral blood. These receptors were obtained from a human donor in a cohort sampled during active COVID-19.

J is TRBJ1-1 and V is TRBV5-1; D gene ambiguous. Germline V lookup: CDR1 SGHRS, CDR2 YFSETQ. The CDR3 is made up of 15 amino acids. Trimming took 0 bases from V and 1 from J, leaving 10 bases between them. CDR3 in DNA: TGCGCCAGCAGCTTGGCGGGGTTAGCGAACACTGAAGCTTTCTTT. It is translated as CASSLAGLANTEAFF.

This clone has only a few counts. The rearrangement uses TRBV4-3 and TRBJ2-1; 7 nucleotides align to TRBD2. The germline V gene has CDR1 LGHNA and CDR2 YSLEER. The J segment lost 10 bases and the V segment lost 4 bases, leaving 7 bases of the junction unmatched. CDR3 size: 13 residues. The CDR3 DNA sequence: TGCGCCAGCAGCCTGGGGAGGGAGGCGGAGCAGTTCTTC. This gives the protein CASSLGREAEQFF.

The chain couples TRBV25-1 to TRBJ1-2, with 11 bases aligning to TRBD1. The J segment lost 8 bases and the V segment lost 6 bases, leaving 5 bases of the junction unmatched. CDR3 length: 13 residues. Germline CDR1 MGHDK, CDR2 SYGVNS. Written as DNA, the CDR3 is TGTGCCAGCAGGGGACAGGGGGGCCTCGGCTACACCTTC. Translating it yields CASRGQGGLGYTF.

In DNA, the CDR3 is TGTGCCAGCAGTCGGACACCACAGGGCTCCTACGAGCAGTACTTC. Translation gives CASSRTPQGSYEQYF. This rearrangement joins TRBV5-8 to TRBJ2-7, with D possibly being TRBD1 (6 bases). This CDR3 has 15 amino acids. Germline V gives CDR1 SGHTS, CDR2 YDEGEE. Trimming cost V 5 bases and J 0 bases, with 15 bases left between them.

The chain has TRBV28 and TRBJ2-4, with 9 bases fitting TRBD2. The CDR3 covers 15 residues. With 6 bases clipped from V and 0 bases from J, the junction kept 3 bases outside the gene matches. Germline CDR1 reads MDHEN; CDR2 reads SYDVKM. The CDR3 DNA reads as TGTGCCAGCAGCACTAGCGGGCTAGCCAAAAACATTCAGTACTTC. Its protein product is CASSTSGLAKNIQYF.

This clone was observed once. The genes are TRBV7-8 and TRBJ1-1, with 8 bases aligning to TRBD1. This CDR3 has 17 residues. The germline V gene has CDR1 SGHVS and CDR2 FQNEAQ. V gave up 5 bases and J gave up 2 bases; unmatched junction bases: 13. CDR3 sequence: CASSRGQQGAINTEAFF. The CDR3 DNA reads as TGTGCCAGCAGCCGTGGACAGCAGGGGGCGATCAACACTGAAGCTTTCTTT. The whole variable domain, filled in from reference TRBV7-8 and TRBJ1-1, reads GAGVSQSPRYKVAKRGQDVALRCDPISGHVSLFWYQQALGQGPEFLTYFQNEAQLDKSGLPSDRFFAERPEGSVSTLKIQRTQQEDSAVYLCASSRGQQGAINTEAFFGQGTRLTVV.

The chain has TRBV20-1 and TRBJ1-4; possible D gene TRBD1, 5 bases. Between the trimmed V and J ends, which lost 1 base and 10 bases, there was a span of 7 bases. In germline, CDR1 is DFQATT, CDR2 SNEGSKA (reference sequence). The CDR3 is made up of 11 amino acids. CDR3 amino acids: CSARVGVKLFF. DNA for the CDR3: TGCAGTGCTAGAGTAGGGGTAAAACTGTTTTTT.

The gene calls are TRBV5-1 and TRBJ2-1; 9 bases match TRBD1. The trim removed 0 bases at V and 7 bases at J, leaving 5 bases unmatched. This CDR3 has 15 amino acids. The germline V gene has CDR1 SGHRS and CDR2 YFSETQ. The CDR3 protein is CASSLGGTGNNEQFF. DNA of the CDR3: TGCGCCAGCAGCTTGGGCGGGACAGGGAATAATGAGCAGTTCTTC.

This chain joins TRBV19 and TRBJ2-1; 11 positions match TRBD2. After removal of 5 bases from V and 3 bases from J, the junction contained 3 bases not matched to a gene. The germline gives CDR1 LNHDA, CDR2 SQIVND (reference sequence). The CDR3 runs to 15 residues. The chain's CDR3 is CASSGTSGSYNEQFF. CDR3 nucleotides: TGTGCCAGTAGTGGAACTAGCGGGAGCTACAATGAGCAGTTCTTC.

CDR3 sequence: CASSMVSGSYEQYF. The CDR3 DNA reads TGTGCCAGTAGTATGGTTAGCGGCTCCTACGAGCAGTACTTC. V usage is TRBV19 and J usage is TRBJ2-7; possibly TRBD2 for D (6 bases). This CDR3 has 14 amino acids. The germline V and J ends were trimmed by 3 bases and 0 bases, with 9 bases remaining between them. Germline CDR1 is LNHDA and CDR2 is SQIVND (reference sequence).

The chain carries TRBV19 and TRBJ2-2, with a possible D match to TRBD1 (6 bases). This CDR3 comprises 15 residues. Germline-derived CDR1 and CDR2 are LNHDA and SQIVND (reference sequence). Deletions cut 7 bases from V and 0 bases from J, with 12 bases between. The DNA of the CDR3 is TGTGCCAGTACTGGACAGCGAACGAACACCGGGGAGCTGTTTTTT. Translating gives CASTGQRTNTGELFF.

The chain has TRBV12-5 and TRBJ2-6, with a weak D call TRBD1 (6 bases). Deletions cut 1 base from V and 0 bases from J, with 10 bases between. The length of the CDR3 is 17 residues. Per germline, CDR1 LGHNT and CDR2 FRNRAP. The CDR3 sequence: CASGLATGRSGANVLTF. Written as DNA, the CDR3 is TGTGCTAGTGGTTTGGCTACAGGGCGCTCTGGGGCCAACGTCCTGACTTTC.

The chain couples TRBV5-6 to TRBJ2-7, with unresolved D. Germline V gene lookup returns CDR1 SGHDT and CDR2 YYEEEE. V lost 2 bases and J lost 3, with 9 bases in between. This CDR3 has 13 amino acids. This CDR3 is CASSLNGDYEQYF. CDR3 DNA: TGTGCCAGCAGCTTAAACGGAGACTACGAGCAGTACTTC. Full variable domain (rest looked up from reference TRBV5-6 and TRBJ2-7): DAGVTQSPTHLIKTRGQQVTLRCSPKSGHDTVSWYQQALGQGPQFIFQYYEEEERQRGNFPDRFSGHQFPNYSSELNVNALLLGDSALYLCASSLNGDYEQYFGPGTRLTVT.